A selection of T cell receptor beta chains follows, all from one sample in a study of shared clonotypes between healthy human individuals. Profiled with immunoSEQ multiplex PCR; TCRdb holds only in-frame clones, not every one. The sample includes approximately 400,000 clones, approximately 96% seen only once; the top ten take around 0.32%. Sequences were obtained from memory CD8+ T cells sorted from blood. The receptors originated from a man in his thirties or forties in good health. The conserved cysteine and the conserved F or W are not part of the CDR3 here. The D gene is left open where the match is weak.

v_call	d_call	j_call	cdr3_length	cdr3_aa
TRBV4-1	.	TRBJ2-2	11	ASRGANTGELF
TRBV5-6	TRBD1	TRBJ2-7	11	ASSPGQGDEQY
TRBV14	TRBD2	TRBJ2-1	13	ASSSQREAYNEQF
TRBV30	TRBD1	TRBJ2-4	9	AWGGTGIQY
TRBV7-2	TRBD2	TRBJ2-3	15	ASSPYTAGGRGNTQY
TRBV5-1	TRBD2	TRBJ2-3	14	ASSYLGREFTDTQY
TRBV11-3	.	TRBJ1-2	12	ASSPRTALYGYT
TRBV19	TRBD1	TRBJ2-1	13	ASSQGDRENNEQF
TRBV5-4	TRBD2	TRBJ2-7	12	ASSFGREEDEQY
TRBV6-5	.	TRBJ1-1	11	ASSISGNTEAF
TRBV5-1	TRBD2	TRBJ2-5	14	ASSHWVSGRAETQY
TRBV19	.	TRBJ1-1	11	ASSPGTNTEAF
TRBV5-1	TRBD2	TRBJ2-3	12	ASSLAGGPDTQY
TRBV6-4	.	TRBJ2-7	12	ASSKESGPYEQY
TRBV7-9	TRBD1	TRBJ1-5	13	ASSPGTGFNQPQH
TRBV30	.	TRBJ2-7	12	ACLRGSGLYEQY
TRBV30	.	TRBJ2-7	10	AWMSSVYEQY
TRBV25-1	TRBD1	TRBJ2-7	12	ASSDSGQDYEQY
TRBV5-1	TRBD1	TRBJ2-2	13	ASSYDRGDTGELF
TRBV6-5	TRBD1	TRBJ2-7	13	ASSYGQGWDYEQY
TRBV19	TRBD2	TRBJ2-7	12	ASSIQGLSYEQY